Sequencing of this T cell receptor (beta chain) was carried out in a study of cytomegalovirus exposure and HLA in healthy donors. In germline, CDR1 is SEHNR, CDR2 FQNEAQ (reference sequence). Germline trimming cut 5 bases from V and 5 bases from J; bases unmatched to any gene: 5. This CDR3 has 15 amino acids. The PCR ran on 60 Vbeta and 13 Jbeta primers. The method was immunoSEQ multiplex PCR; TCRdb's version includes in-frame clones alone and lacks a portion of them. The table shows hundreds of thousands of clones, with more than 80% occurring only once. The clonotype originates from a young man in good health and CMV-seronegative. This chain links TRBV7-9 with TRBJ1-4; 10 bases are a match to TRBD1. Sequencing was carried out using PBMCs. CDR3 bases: TGTGCCAGCAGCGAACCGGGACAGGGGAATGAAAAACTGTTTTTT. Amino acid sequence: CASSEPGQGNEKLFF.